A selection of T cell receptor beta chains follows, all from one sample in a study of cytomegalovirus exposure and HLA in healthy donors. TCRdb's copy holds only in-frame clones and misses some; the assay was immunoSEQ multiplex PCR. The table includes around 96,000 clones, approximately 80% detected once. Specimen: PBMCs. These receptors came from a man younger than 30 in good health and CMV-seronegative. CDR3s include the opening cysteine and the closing phenylalanine or tryptophan. The D gene is left open where the match is weak. Some rows mark clone size as missing; the rest say once, few, many or name a class of expanded clone.

V gene	D gene	clone size	J gene	CDR3 protein	CDR3 DNA
TRBV2	TRBD1	NA	TRBJ2-6	CASSINRGLGADVLTF	TGTGCCAGCAGTATAAACAGGGGGCTTGGGGCCGACGTCCTGACTTTC
TRBV20-1	NA	NA	TRBJ1-1	CSARGEAGAFF	TGCAGTGCTAGGGGGGAGGCGGGGGCTTTCTTT
TRBV6-1	TRBD2	NA	TRBJ2-5	CASSELAGGPLETQYF	TGTGCCAGCAGTGAACTAGCGGGGGGGCCGTTAGAGACCCAGTACTTC
TRBV9	TRBD1	NA	TRBJ1-2	CASSVNPGQGGYGYTF	TGTGCCAGCAGCGTCAATCCGGGACAGGGAGGTTATGGCTACACCTTC
TRBV19	NA	NA	TRBJ2-5	CASSIWQGETQYF	TGTGCCAGTAGTATATGGCAGGGGGAGACCCAGTACTTC
TRBV18	TRBD1	NA	TRBJ2-5	CASSPRTGPQETQYF	TGTGCCAGCTCACCCCGGACAGGGCCACAAGAGACCCAGTACTTC
TRBV19	TRBD2	NA	TRBJ2-6	CASSGSGLASGANVLTF	TGTGCCAGTAGTGGATCGGGACTAGCGTCTGGGGCCAACGTCCTGACTTTC
TRBV5-1	NA	once	TRBJ1-5	CASSLDGAKNQPQHF	TGCGCCAGCAGCTTGGATGGGGCGAAGAATCAGCCCCAGCATTTT
TRBV7-2	NA	NA	TRBJ1-4	CASSSLLVRPIF	TGTGCCAGCAGCTCCCTCTTAGTCAGGCCGATTTTT
TRBV7-3	TRBD2	NA	TRBJ2-5	CASSLGGGRQETQYF	TGTGCCAGCAGCTTAGGGGGGGGGAGACAAGAGACCCAGTACTTC
TRBV2	TRBD1	few	TRBJ2-2	CASGVGQGNTGELFF	TGTGCCAGCGGAGTGGGACAGGGGAACACCGGGGAGCTGTTTTTT
TRBV11-2	NA	NA	TRBJ2-3	CASSPGGRDTQYF	TGTGCCAGCAGCCCGGGGGGCCGGGATACGCAGTATTTT
TRBV7-9	TRBD2	NA	TRBJ2-1	CASSSTSGGWNEQFF	TGTGCCAGCAGCTCGACTAGCGGGGGATGGAATGAGCAGTTCTTC
TRBV14	NA	NA	TRBJ1-2	CASSPNTNYGYTF	TGTGCCAGCAGCCCTAATACTAACTATGGCTACACCTTC
TRBV14	NA	NA	TRBJ2-3	CASSPYEVVTDTQYF	TGTGCCAGCAGCCCCTACGAGGTGGTCACAGATACGCAGTATTTT
TRBV4-1	NA	NA	TRBJ2-2	CASSHPRTANTGELFF	TGCGCCAGCAGCCACCCCCGGACAGCGAACACCGGGGAGCTGTTTTTT
TRBV5-1	TRBD2	NA	TRBJ2-3	CASSLGGTSGADTQYF	TGCGCCAGCAGCTTGGGTGGGACTAGTGGTGCGGATACGCAGTATTTT
TRBV7-9	TRBD2	NA	TRBJ2-7	CASSSSGLAGGPGYEQYF	TGTGCCAGCAGCTCTTCTGGACTAGCGGGGGGGCCTGGCTACGAGCAGTACTTC
TRBV19	NA	NA	TRBJ1-1	CASSKGLRAEAFF	TGTGCCAGTAGCAAAGGGTTGAGGGCTGAAGCTTTCTTT
TRBV6-5	TRBD2	NA	TRBJ2-2	CASSSNPGTRVGELFF	TGTGCCAGCAGTTCGAATCCCGGGACTAGGGTCGGGGAGCTGTTTTTT
TRBV4-1	TRBD1	NA	TRBJ1-3	CASSPGTVGNTIYF	TGCGCCAGCAGCCCCGGGACAGTTGGAAACACCATATATTTT
TRBV6-1	TRBD1	NA	TRBJ2-7	CAILTPGTGSYEQYF	TGTGCCATCCTGACCCCCGGGACAGGCTCCTACGAGCAGTACTTC
TRBV5-1	NA	NA	TRBJ2-2	CATTAGANTGELFF	TGCGCTACCACCGCAGGGGCGAACACCGGGGAGCTGTTTTTT
TRBV5-6	NA	few	TRBJ2-7	CASSYGAGDFYEQYF	TGTGCCAGCAGCTACGGGGCAGGGGATTTCTACGAGCAGTACTTC
TRBV6-1	NA	NA	TRBJ1-3	CASSPGAVLYF	TGTGCCAGCAGCCCCGGAGCAGTTCTATATTTT
TRBV5-1	TRBD1	few	TRBJ1-5	CASSNGQGGQPQHF	TGCGCCAGCAGCAATGGACAGGGGGGGCAGCCCCAGCATTTT
TRBV5-1	NA	NA	TRBJ1-2	CASSSSTGNYGYTF	TGCGCCAGCAGCTCTTCGACAGGAAACTATGGCTACACCTTC
TRBV10-1	NA	NA	TRBJ1-1	CASSGGGMNTEAFF	TGCGCCAGCAGTGGGGGAGGAATGAACACTGAAGCTTTCTTT
TRBV28	NA	NA	TRBJ1-4	CASSRGGAGEKLFF	TGTGCCAGCAGTCGGGGAGGGGCGGGTGAAAAACTGTTTTTT
TRBV5-1	NA	NA	TRBJ1-3	CASSPYRDGNTIYF	TGCGCCAGCAGCCCCTACAGGGACGGAAACACCATATATTTT
TRBV7-9	TRBD1	few	TRBJ2-3	CASSLSQGEGDTQYF	TGTGCCAGCAGCTTAAGTCAGGGGGAAGGAGATACGCAGTATTTT
TRBV10-3	NA	NA	TRBJ1-4	CAISESRQSNEKLFF	TGTGCCATCAGTGAGTCGAGACAGTCTAATGAAAAACTGTTTTTT
TRBV9	NA	NA	TRBJ2-3	CASSVVNPGGMSTDTQYF	TGTGCCAGCAGCGTAGTGAACCCAGGAGGCATGAGCACAGATACGCAGTATTTT
TRBV9	TRBD1	NA	TRBJ2-7	CASSPGGRQSSYEQYF	TGTGCCAGCAGCCCAGGGGGACGGCAGAGCTCCTACGAGCAGTACTTC
TRBV18	NA	NA	TRBJ1-1	CASSLTQNTEAFF	TGTGCCAGCTCACTAACACAGAACACTGAAGCTTTCTTT
TRBV2	TRBD1	NA	TRBJ1-5	CASRGQGLGNQPQHF	TGTGCCAGCAGGGGACAGGGGTTAGGGAATCAGCCCCAGCATTTT
TRBV25-1	NA	NA	TRBJ1-5	CASSAPGAQGPQHF	TGTGCCAGCAGTGCACCAGGGGCTCAAGGGCCCCAGCATTTT
TRBV29-1	NA	NA	TRBJ2-2	CSVDTGGTGELFF	TGCAGCGTTGATACCGGGGGAACCGGGGAGCTGTTTTTT
TRBV29-1	NA	once	TRBJ2-7	CSVEAAYEQYF	TGCAGCGTTGAAGCGGCCTACGAGCAGTACTTC
TRBV5-5	TRBD1	few	TRBJ2-7	CASRLPGQLTSYEQYF	TGTGCCAGCAGGTTGCCGGGACAGCTTACTTCCTACGAGCAGTACTTC
TRBV7-9	NA	NA	TRBJ1-1	CASSLGTGEAFF	TGTGCCAGCAGCTTAGGGACGGGGGAAGCTTTCTTT